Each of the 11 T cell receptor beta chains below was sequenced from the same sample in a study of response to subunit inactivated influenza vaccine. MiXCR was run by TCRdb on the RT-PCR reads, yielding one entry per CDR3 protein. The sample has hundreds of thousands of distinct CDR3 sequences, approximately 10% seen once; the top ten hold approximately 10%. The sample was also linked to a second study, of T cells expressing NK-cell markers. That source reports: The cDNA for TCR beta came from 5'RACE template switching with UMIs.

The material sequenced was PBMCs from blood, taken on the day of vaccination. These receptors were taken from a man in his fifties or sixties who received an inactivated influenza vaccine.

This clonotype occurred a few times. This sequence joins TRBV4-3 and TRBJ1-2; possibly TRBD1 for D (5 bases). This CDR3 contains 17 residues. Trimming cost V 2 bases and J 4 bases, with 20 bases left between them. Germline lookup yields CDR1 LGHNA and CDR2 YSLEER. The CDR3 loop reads CASSQTHPGQVSYGYTF. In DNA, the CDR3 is TGCGCCAGCAGCCAAACACACCCGGGGCAGGTGAGCTATGGCTACACCTTC.

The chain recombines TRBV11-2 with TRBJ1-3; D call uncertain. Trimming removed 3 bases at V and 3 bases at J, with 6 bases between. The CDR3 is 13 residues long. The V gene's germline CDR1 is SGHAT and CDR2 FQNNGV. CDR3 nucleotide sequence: TGTGCCAGCAGCTTGTCCGATGGAAACACCATATATTTT. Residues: CASSLSDGNTIYF. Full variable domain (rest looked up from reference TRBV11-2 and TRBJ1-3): EAGVAQSPRYKIIEKRQSVAFWCNPISGHATLYWYQQILGQGPKLLIQFQNNGVVDDSQLPKDRFSAERLKGVDSTLKIQPAKLEDSAVYLCASSLSDGNTIYFGEGSWLTVV.

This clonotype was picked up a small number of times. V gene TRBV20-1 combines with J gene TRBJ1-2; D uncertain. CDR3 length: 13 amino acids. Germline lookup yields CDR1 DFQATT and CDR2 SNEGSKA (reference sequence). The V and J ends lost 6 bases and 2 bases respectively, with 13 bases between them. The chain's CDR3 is CSAKDNENYGYTF. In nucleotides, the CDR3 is TGCAGTGCAAAGGATAACGAAAACTATGGCTACACCTTC.

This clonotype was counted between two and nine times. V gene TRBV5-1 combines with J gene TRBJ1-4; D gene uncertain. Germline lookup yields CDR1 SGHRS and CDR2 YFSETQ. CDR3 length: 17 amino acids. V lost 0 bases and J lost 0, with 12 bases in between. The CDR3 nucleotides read TGCGCCAGCAGCTTGGATGGCAGAGCTGCAACTAATGAAAAACTGTTTTTT. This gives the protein CASSLDGRAATNEKLFF.

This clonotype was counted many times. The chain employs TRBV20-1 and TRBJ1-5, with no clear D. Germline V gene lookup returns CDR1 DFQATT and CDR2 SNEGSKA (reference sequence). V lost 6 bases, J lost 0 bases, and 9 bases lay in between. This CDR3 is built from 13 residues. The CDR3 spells CSARTDSNQPQHF. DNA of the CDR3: TGCAGTGCCCGAACTGATAGCAATCAGCCCCAGCATTTT.

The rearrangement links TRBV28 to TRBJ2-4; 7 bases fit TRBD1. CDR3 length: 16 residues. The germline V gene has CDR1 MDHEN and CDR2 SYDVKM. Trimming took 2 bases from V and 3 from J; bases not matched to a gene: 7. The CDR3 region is CASSLDRVLDKNIQYF. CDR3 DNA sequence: TGTGCCAGCAGTTTAGACAGGGTTTTGGACAAAAACATTCAGTACTTC.

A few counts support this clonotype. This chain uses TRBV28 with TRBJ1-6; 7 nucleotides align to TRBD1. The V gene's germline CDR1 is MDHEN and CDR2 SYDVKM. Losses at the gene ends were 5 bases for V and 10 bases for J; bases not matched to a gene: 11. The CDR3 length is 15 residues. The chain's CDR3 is CASSPHRGSGSPLHF. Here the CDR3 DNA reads TGTGCCAGCAGTCCGCACAGGGGCTCGGGGTCACCCCTCCACTTT.

CDR3 DNA: TGTGCCAGCAGTGAAGTAGGGACAGGGGCTGGAGATACGCAGTATTTT. This gives the protein CASSEVGTGAGDTQYF. This chain links TRBV2 with TRBJ2-3; 10 positions match TRBD1. Germline V gene lookup returns CDR1 SNHLY and CDR2 FYNNEI. V lost 1 base to trimming and J lost 5 bases; unmatched junction nucleotides: 6. CDR3 length equals 16 residues. Together with reference TRBV2 and TRBJ2-3, the CDR3 gives the full variable domain: EPEVTQTPSHQVTQMGQEVILRCVPISNHLYFYWYRQILGQKVEFLVSFYNNEISEKSEIFDDQFSVERPDGSNFTLKIRSTKLEDSAMYFCASSEVGTGAGDTQYFGPGTRLTVL.

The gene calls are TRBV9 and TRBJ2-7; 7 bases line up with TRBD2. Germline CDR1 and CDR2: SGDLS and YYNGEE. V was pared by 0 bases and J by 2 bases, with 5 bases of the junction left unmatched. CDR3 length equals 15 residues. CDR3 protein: CASSVGDYLTYEQYF. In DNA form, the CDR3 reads TGTGCCAGCAGCGTAGGGGACTACCTCACCTACGAGCAGTACTTC.

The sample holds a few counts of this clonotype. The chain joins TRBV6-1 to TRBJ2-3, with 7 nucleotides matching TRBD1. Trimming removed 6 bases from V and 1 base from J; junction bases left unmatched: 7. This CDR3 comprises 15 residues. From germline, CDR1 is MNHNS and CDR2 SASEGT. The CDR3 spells CASSPGTARTDTQYF. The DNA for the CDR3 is TGTGCCAGCAGCCCCGGGACAGCTCGCACAGATACGCAGTATTTT.

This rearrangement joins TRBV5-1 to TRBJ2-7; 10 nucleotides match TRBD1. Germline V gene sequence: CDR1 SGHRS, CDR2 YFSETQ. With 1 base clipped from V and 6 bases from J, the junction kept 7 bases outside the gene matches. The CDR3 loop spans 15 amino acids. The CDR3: CASSLTGTGVPEQYF. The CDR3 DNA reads TGCGCCAGCAGCTTGACCGGGACAGGGGTTCCCGAGCAGTACTTC.